This T cell receptor beta chain is from a study of shared clonotypes between healthy human individuals. Study in general: The composition of the donors was two women and a few men aged 18 to 49. General observations from the study: Naive CD4 clonotypes overlapped across several donors at roughly 5.1%.

Naive CD8 cells lacked CD45RO and underwent positive selection for CCR7, leaving out terminally differentiated effector memory CD45RA+ cells. Germline V gene data show CDR1 as SGHAT and CDR2 as FQNNGV. V was shortened by 3 bases and J by 2 bases, with 17 bases between the two germline ends. The CDR3 runs 18 residues. For this clone: Its antigen is still unknown.

The protocol was immunoSEQ multiplex PCR, while the TCRdb copy is restricted to in-frame clones and leaves out a portion. The data show roughly 2.1 million clones, with about 93% seen just once and roughly 1.7% held by the top ten. This TCR derives from a young man in good health. Some clones in this sample may be carry-over from other donors' samples. The rearrangement uses TRBV11-2 and TRBJ2-6; tentative D call: TRBD1 (5 bases). Sequenced material: naive CD8+ T cells from PBMCs. This CDR3 is CASSFVTGRDPGANVLTF. DNA for the CDR3: TGTGCCAGCAGCTTCGTAACGGGCAGGGATCCTGGGGCCAACGTCCTGACTTTC.